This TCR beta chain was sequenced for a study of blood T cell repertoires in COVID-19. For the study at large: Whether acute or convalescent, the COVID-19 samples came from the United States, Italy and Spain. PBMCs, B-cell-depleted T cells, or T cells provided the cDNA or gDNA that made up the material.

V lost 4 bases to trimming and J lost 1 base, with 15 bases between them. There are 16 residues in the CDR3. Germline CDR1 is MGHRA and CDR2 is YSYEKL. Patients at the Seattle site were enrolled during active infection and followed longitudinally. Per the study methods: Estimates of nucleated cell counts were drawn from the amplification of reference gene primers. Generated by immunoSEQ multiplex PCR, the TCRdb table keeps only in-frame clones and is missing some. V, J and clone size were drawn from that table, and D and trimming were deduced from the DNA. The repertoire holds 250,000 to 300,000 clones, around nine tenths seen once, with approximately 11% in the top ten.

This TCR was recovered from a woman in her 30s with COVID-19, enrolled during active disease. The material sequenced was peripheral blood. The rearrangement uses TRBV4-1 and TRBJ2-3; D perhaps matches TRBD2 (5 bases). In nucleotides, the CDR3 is TGCGCCAGCAGCCCGTCGGTTGCGGGTCGCACAGATACGCAGTATTTT. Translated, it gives CASSPSVAGRTDTQYF.